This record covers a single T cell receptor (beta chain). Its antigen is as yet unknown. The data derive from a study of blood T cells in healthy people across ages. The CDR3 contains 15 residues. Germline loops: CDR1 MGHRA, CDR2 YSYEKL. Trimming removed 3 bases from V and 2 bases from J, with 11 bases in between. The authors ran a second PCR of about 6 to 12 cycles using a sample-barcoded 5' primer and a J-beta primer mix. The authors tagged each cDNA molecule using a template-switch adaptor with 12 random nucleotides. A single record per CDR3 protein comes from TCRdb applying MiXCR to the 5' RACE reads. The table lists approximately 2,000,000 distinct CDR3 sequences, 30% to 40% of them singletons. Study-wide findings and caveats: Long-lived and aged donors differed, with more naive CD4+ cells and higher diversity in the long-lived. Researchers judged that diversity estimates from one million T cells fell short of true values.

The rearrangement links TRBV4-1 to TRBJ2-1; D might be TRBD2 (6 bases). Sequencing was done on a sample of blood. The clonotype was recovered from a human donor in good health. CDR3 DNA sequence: TGCGCCAGCAGCCAGGGACCGGGGGCCTACAATGAGCAGTTCTTC. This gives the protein CASSQGPGAYNEQFF.